This TCR beta chain was identified during a study of cytomegalovirus exposure and HLA in healthy donors. Study-level findings and limits: Most CMV-associated TCR beta chains were later found to appear HLA-restricted.

A few counts support this clone. What it binds is unknown. The CDR3 is made up of 16 amino acids. With 0 bases clipped from V and 5 bases from J, the junction kept 5 bases outside the gene matches. Germline CDR1 is LNHNV and CDR2 is YYDKDF (reference sequence). PCR employed 60 Vbeta and 13 Jbeta primers. As processed by the authors: As a later analysis found, there were 70 million to 90 million unique TCR beta chains, of which roughly 11 million were shared. This table comes from immunoSEQ multiplex PCR, and its TCRdb copy is limited to in-frame clones, with some not included. The D gene and trimming were derived from the DNA, and the V and J assignments and clone size from that table. The sample lists about 93,000 clones; approximately 72% were seen once.

Sequencing used PBMCs. This TCR was sampled from a woman in her thirties or forties in good health and CMV-seronegative. V usage is TRBV15 and J usage is TRBJ2-2, with TRBD2 matching over 8 bases. This CDR3 is CATSRDYPSGTGELFF. CDR3 nucleotides: TGTGCCACCAGCAGAGATTACCCTAGCGGGACCGGGGAGCTGTTTTTT.